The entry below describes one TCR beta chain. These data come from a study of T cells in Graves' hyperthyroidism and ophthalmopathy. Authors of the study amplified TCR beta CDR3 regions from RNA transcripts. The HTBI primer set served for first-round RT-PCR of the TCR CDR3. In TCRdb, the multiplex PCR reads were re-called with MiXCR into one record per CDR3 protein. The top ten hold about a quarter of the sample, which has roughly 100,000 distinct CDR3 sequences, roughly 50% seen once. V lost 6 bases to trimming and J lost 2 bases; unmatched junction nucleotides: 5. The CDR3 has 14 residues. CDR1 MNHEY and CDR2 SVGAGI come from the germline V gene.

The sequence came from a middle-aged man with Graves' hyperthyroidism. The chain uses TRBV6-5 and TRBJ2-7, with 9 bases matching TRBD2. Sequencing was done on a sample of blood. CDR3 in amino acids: CASRKRGATYEQYF. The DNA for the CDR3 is TGTGCCAGCAGGAAGCGGGGGGCAACCTACGAGCAGTACTTC.